One sample yielded the 24 T cell receptor beta chains listed below, sequenced in a study of blood T cell repertoires in COVID-19. TCRdb keeps only in-frame clones here, not all; method: immunoSEQ multiplex PCR. The table records about 170,000 clones, around 87% of them present only once. Sequenced input: peripheral blood. The origin of the receptors is a woman over 75 with COVID-19, enrolled during active disease.

J is TRBJ2-7 and V is TRBV5-6; a possible D gene is TRBD1 (6 bases). Deletions cut 4 bases from V and 3 bases from J, with 8 bases between. The germline CDR1 and CDR2 sequences are SGHDT and YYEEEE. This CDR3 contains 12 residues. CDR3 nucleotide sequence: TGTGCCAGCAGCCTCAGGGGCTACGAGCAGTACTTC. Encoded protein: CASSLRGYEQYF. The full variable domain, its missing parts supplied by reference TRBV5-6 and TRBJ2-7, is DAGVTQSPTHLIKTRGQQVTLRCSPKSGHDTVSWYQQALGQGPQFIFQYYEEEERQRGNFPDRFSGHQFPNYSSELNVNALLLGDSALYLCASSLRGYEQYFGPGTRLTVT.

This rearrangement joins TRBV19 to TRBJ1-5; 11 nucleotides line up with TRBD1. The CDR3 totals 13 residues. J gave up 6 bases and V 8 bases, and 3 bases lay outside the gene matches. From germline, CDR1 is LNHDA and CDR2 SQIVND (reference sequence). The CDR3 loop is CASSGTGGQPQHF. The CDR3 DNA is TGTGCCAGTTCCGGGACAGGGGGTCAGCCCCAGCATTTT.

The genes are TRBV2 and TRBJ2-3; D perhaps matches TRBD1 (5 bases). The CDR3 consists of 13 residues. Germline V gives CDR1 SNHLY, CDR2 FYNNEI. V lost 6 bases, J lost 1 base, and 8 bases lay in between. The CDR3 sequence: CASSDSGTDTQYF. CDR3 coding DNA: TGTGCCAGCAGCGACAGCGGCACAGATACGCAGTATTTT.

This chain joins TRBV3-1 (or the pseudogene TRBV3-2) and TRBJ2-5, with 9 bases identical to TRBD2. This CDR3 spans 15 amino acids. Trimming at V came to 6 bases and at J to 2 bases, leaving 7 bases not matched to a gene. Germline-derived CDR1 and CDR2 are LGHDT and YNNKEL (reference sequence). The DNA for the CDR3 is TGTGCCAGCAGTACCCGAGCGGGAGGACAAGAGACCCAGTACTTC. Translated, it gives CASSTRAGGQETQYF.

The J gene is TRBJ2-3, the V gene TRBV18; a possible D gene is TRBD1 (6 bases). CDR3 size: 13 residues. Trimming left V 2 bases short and J 6 bases short, with 9 bases between. Germline V lookup: CDR1 KGHSH, CDR2 LQKENI. CDR3 sequence (DNA): TGTGCCAGCTCACCAAACAGGGCCGATACGCAGTATTTT. This translates into CASSPNRADTQYF.

This chain connects TRBV20-1 to TRBJ1-1, with D unclear. CDR1 and CDR2 (germline): DFQATT, SNEGSKA (reference sequence). CDR3 size: 10 residues. As DNA, the CDR3 is TGCAGGGTAGGGAGGGCTGAAGCTTTCTTT. Translated, it gives CRVGRAEAFF.

This clone was seen a handful of times. The chain recombines TRBV19 with TRBJ2-3, with 7 positions matching TRBD2. The CDR3 is 15 amino acids. Trimming removed 6 bases from V and 1 base from J; junction bases left unmatched: 7. CDR1 is LNHDA and CDR2 is SQIVND in the germline V gene (reference sequence). The CDR3 spells CASRRAGLGTDTQYF. CDR3 DNA sequence: TGTGCCAGTAGAAGAGCGGGACTGGGCACAGATACGCAGTATTTT. The variable domain in full, completed from reference TRBV19 and TRBJ2-3, reads DGGITQSPKYLFRKEGQNVTLSCEQNLNHDAMYWYRQDPGQGLRLIYYSQIVNDFQKGDIAEGYSVSREKKESFPLTVTSAQKNPTAFYLCASRRAGLGTDTQYFGPGTRLTVL.

The chain recombines TRBV11-3 with TRBJ1-5, with D maybe TRBD1 (6 bases). Germline V gives CDR1 SGHNT, CDR2 YENEEA. V lost 7 bases to trimming and J lost 7 bases, with 20 bases between them. This CDR3 comprises 15 residues. The CDR3 is CASITGHPGCQPQHF. The CDR3 DNA sequence: TGTGCCAGCATAACGGGACACCCAGGCTGCCAGCCCCAGCATTTT.

The V gene is TRBV7-2, the J gene TRBJ2-1; 15 positions agree with TRBD2. With V trimmed by 0 bases and J by 10 bases, 4 bases remained unmatched. In germline, CDR1 is SGHTA, CDR2 FQGNSA. The CDR3 has 16 residues. The DNA of the CDR3 is TGTGCCAGCAGCTTAGCGGGACTAGCGGGAGGACGCGAGCAGTTCTTC. Translating it yields CASSLAGLAGGREQFF. The full variable domain, in which reference TRBV7-2 and TRBJ2-1 provide the parts outside the CDR3, is GAGVSQSPSNKVTEKGKDVELRCDPISGHTALYWYRQSLGQGLEFLIYFQGNSAPDKSGLPSDRFSAERTGGSVSTLTIQRTQQEDSAVYLCASSLAGLAGGREQFFGPGTRLTVL.

The chain links TRBV19 to TRBJ2-2, with 10 bases fitting TRBD1. In germline, CDR1 is LNHDA, CDR2 SQIVND (reference sequence). CDR3 length equals 16 residues. With 4 bases clipped from V and 2 bases from J, the junction kept 4 bases outside the gene matches. The CDR3 DNA is TGTGCCAGTAGTACCCGGGACAGGGGAAACACCGGGGAGCTGTTTTTT. Its translation: CASSTRDRGNTGELFF.

The chain recombines TRBV3-1 (or the pseudogene TRBV3-2) with TRBJ1-4; TRBD1 matches at 8 bases. The CDR3 length is 14 residues. The V segment lost 4 bases and the J segment 7 bases; nucleotides outside the gene matches: 5. In germline, CDR1 is LGHDT, CDR2 YNNKEL (reference sequence). As DNA, the CDR3 is TGTGCCAGCAGCCCTTCCGACAGGGGTGAAAAACTGTTTTTT. It translates to CASSPSDRGEKLFF.

This clone has only one observation. The rearrangement uses TRBV9 and TRBJ2-2; no firm D call. Germline V gene data show CDR1 as SGDLS and CDR2 as YYNGEE. This CDR3 has 16 amino acids. V lost 1 base to trimming and J lost 0 bases, with 10 bases between them. In DNA, the CDR3 is TGTGCCAGCAGCGTAAGCACAGCCGCGAACACCGGGGAGCTGTTTTTT. As protein: CASSVSTAANTGELFF.

The sample holds one count of this clone. The gene calls are TRBV4-3 and TRBJ2-5; TRBD2 agrees at 7 bases. Germline CDR1 reads LGHNA; CDR2 reads YSLEER. This CDR3 comprises 14 residues. The ends lost 0 bases at V and 2 bases at J; junction bases unmatched: 0. The CDR3 sequence: CASSQEGLQETQYF. In DNA form, the CDR3 reads TGCGCCAGCAGCCAAGAGGGACTACAAGAGACCCAGTACTTC.

The chain is built from TRBV7-3 and TRBJ2-2, with D possibly TRBD1 on 5 matching bases. Trimming pared 0 bases from V and 7 bases from J, leaving 6 bases between. Germline assignment: CDR1 SGHTA and CDR2 FQGTGA. The length of the CDR3 is 13 residues. CDR3 DNA: TGTGCCAGCAGCTTAACGACAGACGGGGAGCTGTTTTTT. Translation: CASSLTTDGELFF.

This chain links TRBV27 with TRBJ1-6, with D hard to call. Per the germline V gene, CDR1 is MNHEY and CDR2 is SMNVEV (reference sequence). CDR3 size: 14 residues. With 6 bases removed from V and 5 bases from J, the gap between germline ends came to 11 bases. CDR3 sequence (DNA): TGTGCCAGCAGACCCGCCGGGGATAATTCACCCCTCCACTTT. Its protein product is CASRPAGDNSPLHF.

This chain connects TRBV7-2 to TRBJ2-3; 11 bases are a match to TRBD2. CDR1 SGHTA and CDR2 FQGNSA come from the germline V gene. The CDR3 is 18 amino acids. V dropped 5 bases and J dropped 0; count of bases not matched to a gene: 10. Here the CDR3 reads CASSQKASSGRSTDTQYF. CDR3 DNA sequence: TGTGCCAGCAGCCAAAAAGCGTCTAGCGGGAGGAGCACAGATACGCAGTATTTT.

The chain employs TRBV28 and TRBJ1-4; D gene ambiguous. The CDR3 runs to 17 residues. V was shortened by 5 bases and J by 4 bases, with 20 bases between the two germline ends. The germline V gene encodes CDR1 MDHEN and CDR2 SYDVKM. CDR3: CASSTPVSLRVNEKLFF. CDR3 DNA: TGTGCCAGCAGTACCCCGGTTTCCCTCCGGGTTAATGAAAAACTGTTTTTT.

This rearrangement joins TRBV7-9 to TRBJ2-2; TRBD1 might be the D (6 bases). Germline assignment: CDR1 SEHNR and CDR2 FQNEAQ (reference sequence). The CDR3 loop spans 15 amino acids. V lost 2 bases, J lost 4 bases, and 11 bases lay in between. CDR3 bases: TGTGCCAGCAGCTTACAGGGGAACGGCACCGGGGAGCTGTTTTTT. This codes for CASSLQGNGTGELFF.

The chain links TRBV5-1 to TRBJ1-1, with D possibly matching TRBD1 (6 bases). CDR1 SGHRS and CDR2 YFSETQ come from the germline V gene. V dropped 2 bases and J dropped 3 bases, with 11 bases sitting between them. CDR3 length: 14 residues. As DNA, the CDR3 is TGCGCCAGCAGCTTAGGCAGGGGACACACTGAAGCTTTCTTT. Encoded protein: CASSLGRGHTEAFF. The whole variable domain, remainder taken from reference TRBV5-1 and TRBJ1-1, is KAGVTQTPRYLIKTRGQQVTLSCSPISGHRSVSWYQQTPGQGLQFLFEYFSETQRNKGNFPGRFSGRQFSNSRSEMNVSTLELGDSALYLCASSLGRGHTEAFFGQGTRLTVV.

The rearrangement uses TRBV9 and TRBJ1-1; no firm D call. The germline V and J ends were trimmed by 2 bases and 0 bases, with 5 bases remaining between them. CDR3 size: 13 residues. Germline assignment: CDR1 SGDLS and CDR2 YYNGEE. The CDR3 DNA sequence: TGTGCCAGCAGCGTCACTATGAACACTGAAGCTTTCTTT. Translation: CASSVTMNTEAFF.

The chain carries TRBV18 and TRBJ2-2; D unclear. V gave up 3 bases and J gave up 2 bases, with 10 bases separating them. The germline V gene has CDR1 KGHSH and CDR2 LQKENI. This CDR3 is built from 15 residues. The CDR3 protein is CASSPLSPNTGELFF. For the CDR3, the DNA is TGTGCCAGCTCACCGCTTAGCCCCAACACCGGGGAGCTGTTTTTT.

This chain uses TRBV6-2 or TRBV6-3 with TRBJ2-3, with 9 bases aligning to TRBD1. In germline, CDR1 is MNHEY, CDR2 SVGEGT. The CDR3 consists of 16 residues. V was pared by 6 bases and J by 1 base, with 8 bases of the junction left unmatched. CDR3 sequence: CASSRPQGAGTDTQYF. DNA for the CDR3: TGTGCCAGCAGCCGACCACAGGGGGCAGGCACAGATACGCAGTATTTT.

The chain is built from TRBV5-1 and TRBJ2-7; D is perhaps TRBD1 (6 bases). Trimming removed 0 bases at V and 3 bases at J, with 13 bases between. Germline CDR1 is SGHRS and CDR2 is YFSETQ. The CDR3 is 15 residues long. CDR3 amino acids: CASSLAGQRGYEQYF. CDR3 sequence (DNA): TGCGCCAGCAGCTTGGCCGGACAGAGGGGCTACGAGCAGTACTTC.

The chain is built from TRBV5-6 and TRBJ2-5; D is unclear. This CDR3 region has 12 residues. CDR1 SGHDT and CDR2 YYEEEE come from the germline V gene. V dropped 2 bases and J dropped 2 bases, with 4 bases sitting between them. CDR3 sequence reads: CASSFQQETQYF. The CDR3, as DNA: TGTGCCAGCAGCTTTCAGCAAGAGACCCAGTACTTC.